These 4 T cell receptor beta chains originate from one sample sequenced in a study of long-term antiretroviral therapy in people with HIV (dated by TCRdb to the early 2020s). Sequencing of the TRB variable region was done with the immunoSEQ hsTCRB v3.0 assay at survey level resolution. This is the immuneACCESS table as TCRdb keeps it, with only in-frame sequences that have V and J called. A part of the clones is gone; compared with another copy, unresolved V genes explain less than half, and the rest is unexplained. The sample table records about 25,000 clones; more than 70% of these occur just once. Together, the top ten hold just over 5% of the sample. The source material was unsorted PBMCs, sampled 3 years after starting antiretroviral therapy. The receptors stem from a man aged 18 to 29 with HIV.

V gene TRBV16 combines with J gene TRBJ2-7, with D perhaps TRBD2 (5 bases). Deletions cut 2 bases from V and 6 bases from J, with 14 bases between. There are 14 residues in the CDR3. CDR1 and CDR2 (germline): KGHSY, FQNENV. The CDR3 DNA sequence: TGTGCCAGCAGCCAACCACTTTGGGCGGGCGAGCAGTACTTC. Encoded protein: CASSQPLWAGEQYF.

The V gene is TRBV18, the J gene TRBJ2-2, with D tentatively TRBD2 (6 bases). Trimming cost V 5 bases and J 4 bases, with 17 bases left between them. The CDR3 covers 16 residues. In germline, CDR1 is KGHSH, CDR2 LQKENI. The CDR3 DNA sequence: TGTGCCAGCTCAAAGGAGATCGAGGGAGGCACCGGGGAGCTGTTTTTT. Translation: CASSKEIEGGTGELFF.

The chain employs TRBV6-5 and TRBJ2-2, with D perhaps assigned TRBD1 or TRBD2 (5 bases each). The CDR3 has 14 amino acids. Germline V gene lookup returns CDR1 MNHEY and CDR2 SVGAGI. V was clipped by 0 bases and J by 7 bases, with 9 bases between them. The CDR3 DNA sequence: TGTGCCAGCAGTTACTCGCAGGGAGTCGGGGAGCTGTTTTTT. Protein product: CASSYSQGVGELFF.

The rearrangement links TRBV5-1 to TRBJ2-2, with D unresolved. Trimming left V 0 bases short and J 0 bases short, with 3 bases between. Germline-derived CDR1 and CDR2 are SGHRS and YFSETQ. The CDR3 has 14 amino acids. This chain's CDR3 is CASSLGPNTGELFF. The CDR3 bases are TGCGCCAGCAGCTTGGGACCGAACACCGGGGAGCTGTTTTTT.